The 8 T cell receptor beta chains presented below share a single source sample, sequenced in a study of T cells expressing NK-cell markers. TCRdb reprocessed the 5' RACE reads and reports one entry per CDR3 protein, with no DNA. The record lists some 440,000 distinct CDR3 sequences, of which the ten most abundant hold 1.4%. Sequencing was done on a sample of blood T cells: a sorted CD56 or NKG2C T cell subset, CD4+ or CD8+ T cells, or bulk PBMC T cells (not recorded which). Receptor source: a woman in her forties or fifties in good health.

CDR3: CASGNAGLQETQYF. The gene calls are TRBV18 and TRBJ2-5; TCRdb's D call of TRBD1 is untestable without DNA. There are 14 residues in the CDR3. Germline V lookup: CDR1 KGHSH, CDR2 LQKENI.

The genes are TRBV5-6 and TRBJ2-1; the TRBD1 assignment by TCRdb is unverifiable without DNA. The CDR3 has 16 amino acids. Germline V gene lookup returns CDR1 SGHDT and CDR2 YYEEEE. CDR3: CASSLRLGRVYNEQFF.

The rearrangement links TRBV20-1 to TRBJ2-3; no DNA is available, so the TRBD2 call from TCRdb remains unchecked. There are 16 residues in the CDR3. Germline assignment: CDR1 DFQATT and CDR2 SNEGSKA (reference sequence). The CDR3 is CSATPGLAGGPDTQYF.

CDR3 sequence: CASSLDPSYNEQFF. This sequence joins TRBV5-4 and TRBJ2-1. CDR3 length equals 14 residues. Germline-derived CDR1 and CDR2 are SGHNT and YYREEE (reference sequence).

The chain is built from TRBV12-3 or TRBV12-4 and TRBJ1-4; TCRdb's D call of TRBD1 is untestable without DNA. This CDR3 is built from 13 residues. CDR3 protein: CASRTGGKEKLFF.

This rearrangement joins TRBV5-6 to TRBJ2-1; with no DNA, the TCRdb D assignment of TRBD1 cannot be verified. The CDR3 has 13 amino acids. The germline gives CDR1 SGHDT, CDR2 YYEEEE. The CDR3 protein is CASSSTLNNEQFF.

The chain employs TRBV5-1 and TRBJ2-1; TCRdb names TRBD2, which stays unverified in the absence of DNA. This CDR3 comprises 17 residues. Germline V lookup: CDR1 SGHRS, CDR2 YFSETQ. The CDR3 loop reads CASSFTISGSSYNEQFF.

The chain links TRBV12-3 or TRBV12-4 to TRBJ2-3; TCRdb's D gene call, TRBD2, goes unchecked for lack of DNA. This CDR3 is 15 amino acids long. This chain's CDR3 is CASSPGTSSPGTQYF.